This T cell receptor beta chain was sequenced for a study of blood T cell repertoires in COVID-19 (TCRdb year 2020). General notes on the study: Collaborator samples came from the United States, Italy and Spain and covered acute and convalescent phases of COVID-19. The material from the prospective study consisted of cDNA or gDNA derived from T cells, B-cell-depleted T cells, or PBMCs. Subjects who had been exposed to COVID-19, were actively infected with it, or had recovered from it provided the deeply sampled blood TCRbeta repertoires that made up the dataset. A freely available public database, intended as a resource for researchers studying the immune response to SARS-CoV-2, is where the repertoires were released. The samples were drawn from the first 160 participants of the ongoing ImmuneRACE study and from more than 1,000 subjects provided by 6 global collaborators. A de-identified subject ID, COVID-19 status, age in years and sex were almost always included in the sample metadata. Where HLA class I and class II types were available, the types were taken from metadata supplied by the sample provider, not from assay-based typing.

TCRbeta CDR3 regions were amplified from genomic DNA by means of the immunoSEQ Assay, a bias-controlled multiplex PCR. On the authors' methods: Nucleated cell counts per sample were estimated from amplification of reference gene primers within the assay. To quantify the absolute abundance of each unique TCRbeta CDR3 rearrangement, sequence reads were collapsed and filtered. For each sample, productive Simpson clonality was calculated as the square root of Simpson's diversity index across productive rearrangements. The immuneACCESS repertoire file appears here via TCRdb, limited to in-frame rearrangements. These files lack a portion of the clones; in checked studies, under half of the deficit traces to unresolved V genes, and the cause of the others is not known. D and trimming come from the DNA, and the V and J calls and clone size come from that table. Present in this sample are 40,000 to 55,000 clones, 86% of which were seen just once. The top ten constitute 14% to 15% of the sample.

Overall study results and their limits: Clinical and demographic metadata were provided uncurated, with the amount varying by source and participant.

Based on the germline V gene (reference sequence), the CDR1 and CDR2 sequences are SEHNR and FQNEAQ. V trim: 2 bases; J trim: 0 bases; unmatched bases: 2. The CDR3 runs 15 residues from the cysteine to the phenylalanine. Of all the DNA, just the CDR3 is kept, 45 bases in frame from base 1. Collaborating institutions collected whole blood in K2EDTA tubes following their own protocols. For TCRbeta analysis, collaborators shipped samples as frozen whole blood, isolated PBMCs, or DNA extracted from either of those sample types. A word on this clone: Its target antigen remains unknown. No much larger clonotype is one base removed from it; base qualities were not supplied.

Source material: peripheral blood. The chain links TRBV7-9 with TRBJ2-3, with 7 bases in between that match TRBD2. The TCR sequence derives from a human donor in a cohort sampled during active COVID-19. The sequence in DNA is TGTGCCAGCAGCTTAAGGGAGGGAAGCACAGATACGCAGTATTTT. It encodes CASSLREGSTDTQYF.